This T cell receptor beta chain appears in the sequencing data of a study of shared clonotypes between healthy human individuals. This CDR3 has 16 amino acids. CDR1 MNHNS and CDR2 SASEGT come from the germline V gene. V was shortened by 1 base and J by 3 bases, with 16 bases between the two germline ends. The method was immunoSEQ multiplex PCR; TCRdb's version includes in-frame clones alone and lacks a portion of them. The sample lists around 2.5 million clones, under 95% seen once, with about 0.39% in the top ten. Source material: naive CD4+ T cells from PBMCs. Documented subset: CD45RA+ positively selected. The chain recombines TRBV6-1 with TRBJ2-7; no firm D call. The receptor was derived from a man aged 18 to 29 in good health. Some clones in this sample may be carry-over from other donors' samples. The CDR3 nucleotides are TGTGCCAGCAGTGAAGTTGCGCAGCTAAACCTCTACGAGCAGTACTTC. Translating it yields CASSEVAQLNLYEQYF.